Reported below is one TCR beta chain. Its antigen is unknown. Germline CDR1 reads LGHNA; CDR2 reads YNFKEQ. The germline V and J ends were trimmed by 0 bases and 3 bases, with 9 bases remaining between them. The CDR3 extends over 15 amino acids. TCRdb's copy holds only in-frame clones and misses some; the assay was immunoSEQ multiplex PCR. The table lists several thousand clones, around 78% of them singletons, with roughly 7.3% in the top ten. Resections took place in Japan or China from about 2014 to 2017. Two lung cancer pathologists independently confirmed each histologic diagnosis. This specimen comes from a study of immune evolution from preneoplasia to lung adenocarcinoma. Findings of the study overall: Normal lung had the highest top T cell clone frequencies. Clonality was highest in normal lung, lower in later-stage lesions apparently.

V gene TRBV4-2 combines with J gene TRBJ2-1, with D perhaps TRBD1 or TRBD2 (5 bases each). The receptor's source is a person between 65 and 79 years old with lung adenocarcinoma. The material sequenced was FFPE adjacent normal lung tissue. The CDR3 DNA reads TGTGCCAGCAGCCAAGAACGAGGGGACTACAATGAGCAGTTCTTC. This encodes CASSQERGDYNEQFF.